Listed below are T cell receptor beta chains from one sample, sequenced in a study of T-cell memory formation after mild COVID-19. Using its own MiXCR run on the 5' RACE reads, TCRdb lists one record per CDR3 protein. The sample lists 14,000 to 15,000 distinct CDR3 sequences, about 20% occurring once. The material sequenced was PBMCs or a T cell subset sorted from them (not recorded which). These receptors came from a young man who had mild COVID-19 (a few samples of this study predate the infection). Cell type and time point are not known. Each CDR3 is given with its conserved first and last residue. The size field is filled for only some rows; it gives once, few, many or a size class.

V gene	clone size	CDR3 protein
TRBV6-5	few	CASSYLGFAGSYEQYF
TRBV9	few	CASSPDVVAFPYEQYF
TRBV4-2	few	CASSQDPRSRINYEQYF
TRBV6-5	many	CASSAPLPSNEQFF
TRBV15	NA	CATSRVMGGNYGYTF
TRBV10-3	many	CAIMEIAGRYNEQFF
TRBV12-3/TRBV12-4	NA	CASSLGSRGNTIYF
TRBV29-1	NA	CSAVGHTGRLGFGMNTEAFF
TRBV27	NA	CASSSGGQFRLEQYF
TRBV15	NA	CATSRAGVEQFF
TRBV7-8	many	CASSFEQFNSPLHF
TRBV7-2	NA	CASSREGKVENTIYF
TRBV12-3/TRBV12-4	many	CASSFPSTGLLGTGELFF
TRBV7-9	many	CASSTQGNQPQHF
TRBV27	many	CASSLPSSYNEQFF
TRBV11-2	many	CASSLGGWDSTYEQYF
TRBV12-3/TRBV12-4	many	CASTPMTSRTGELFF
TRBV20-1	many	CSANRGVRDTQYF
TRBV6-2/TRBV6-3	many	CASTNRGKATGELFF
TRBV5-6	many	CASSFSRGGGPNQPQHF
TRBV4-2	many	CASSQGTYNEQFF
TRBV28	many	CASSLKRVGGFSGELFF
TRBV20-1	many	CSARKGGGGSYNEQFF
TRBV20-1	many	CSARVSGTGPLHF
TRBV4-3	few	CASSQGRYLTPGADTQYF
TRBV7-2	many	CASSGRTALNEKLFF
TRBV7-7	many	CASSFGQGDTYEQYF
TRBV2	NA	CASPVNTGELFF
TRBV13	many	CASVLAFTGELFF
TRBV2	NA	CASSGLAGNTGELFF
TRBV27	many	CASSFRRGVQPQHF
TRBV3-1	few	CASSPTPGDTEAFF
TRBV7-2	many	CASSICSPGQAYNEQFF
TRBV12-3/TRBV12-4	many	CASSYEPLNTEAFF
TRBV6-5	few	CASGTSNAKNIQYF
TRBV19	many	CASSIRPLDTQYF
TRBV27	many	CASSGSTGGDEQFF
TRBV7-9	NA	CASSLLGAEQFF
TRBV6-5	many	CASSYSTADTQYF
TRBV7-9	many	CASSFPDRYYGYTF
TRBV3-1	few	CASSQVSPGEKLFF
TRBV7-2	few	CASSPGTSSVSAQYF
TRBV12-3/TRBV12-4	many	CASTFMSSGNTIYF
TRBV7-9	NA	CASSSPSGTGPYGYTF
TRBV5-1	many	CASSSPLTGLGAEAFF
TRBV10-3	few	CAISEWGGGPHEQYF
TRBV29-1	NA	CSVAGQDKTYEQYF
TRBV6-5	many	CASSGTGRSHYGYTF
TRBV9	many	CASSPGGAGGPQHF
TRBV20-1	many	CSAAELDRRSGYTF
TRBV27	many	CASSPFSILRSEAFF
TRBV20-1	many	CSARDKKRTRGAEAFF
TRBV6-5	NA	CASSYSRWDWQETQYF
TRBV2	many	CAGGVTDTQYF
TRBV6-5	NA	CASSYSLGSAGNTIYF